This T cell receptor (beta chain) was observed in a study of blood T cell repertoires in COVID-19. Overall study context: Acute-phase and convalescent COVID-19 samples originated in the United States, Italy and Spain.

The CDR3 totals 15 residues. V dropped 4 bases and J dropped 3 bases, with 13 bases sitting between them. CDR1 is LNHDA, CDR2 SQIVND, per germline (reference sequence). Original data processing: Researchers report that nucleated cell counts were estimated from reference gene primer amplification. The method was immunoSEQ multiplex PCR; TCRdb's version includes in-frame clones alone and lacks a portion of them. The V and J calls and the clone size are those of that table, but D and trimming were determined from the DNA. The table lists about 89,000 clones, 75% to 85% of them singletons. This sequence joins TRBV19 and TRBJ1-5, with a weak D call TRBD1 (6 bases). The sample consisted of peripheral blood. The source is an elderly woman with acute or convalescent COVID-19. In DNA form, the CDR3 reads TGTGCCAGTAGTACAATAACAGGGCTCAATCAGCCCCAGCATTTT. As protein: CASSTITGLNQPQHF.